This T cell receptor beta chain was sequenced in a study of beta chain features in type 1 diabetes. General study points: Unsettled here was the matter of whether HLA type influences TCRB rearrangement. Patients with Type 1 diabetes showed moderately but significantly shorter TCRB CDR3s in all four CD4+ subsets. Cells that show high TCR expression could be over-represented by cDNA sequencing. Shorter templates may be favored by PCR, equally so in patients and controls.

In the case of this clone: Its antigen remains unknown.

Expressed TCRB transcripts were sequenced, since all the RNA that had been isolated was reverse transcribed. Sequencing was performed with immunoSEQ multiplex PCR; in TCRdb, only in-frame clones are kept and a portion is missing. The sample includes about 160,000 clones, roughly 8% of them seen just once. Sorting produced populations that all topped 95% purity. CDR1 is SGHTA, CDR2 FQGNSA, per germline. The junction had 10 bases not matched to a gene; V was cut back by 5 bases and J by 0 bases. The CDR3 runs 16 residues. The chain carries TRBV7-2 and TRBJ2-7; 7 bases match TRBD1. The receptor's source is a woman aged 18-29 years with type 1 diabetes. Sequenced input: central memory CD4+ T cells from blood. The CDR3 bases are TGTGCCAGCAGCCCTGGACAGGCAAAAATCTCCTACGAGCAGTACTTC. Its translation is CASSPGQAKISYEQYF.